This T cell receptor (beta chain) was captured by sequencing in a study of T cells after yellow fever vaccination. Background on the study: SMART-Seq v4 Ultra Low Input served to prepare low-cell-number fractions.

CDR1 is MNHEY and CDR2 is SVGAGI in the germline V gene. V lost 8 bases and J 5 bases, leaving 9 bases between the germline ends. The CDR3 consists of 11 residues. In its sample, this clonotype was seen a few times. Its antigen is unknown. The study, taken as a whole, reports: Subsequent booster samples again held most clones from primary vaccination (roughly 95% CD4, 85% to 90% CD8).

It was through 5'RACE template switching that TCR cDNA was made, with a universal primer site and UMIs added. A single record per CDR3 protein comes from TCRdb applying MiXCR to the 5' RACE reads. The table lists some 250,000 distinct CDR3 sequences, more than 3.5% of them singletons. J is TRBJ1-2 and V is TRBV6-5; D is uncertain. The sequencing used PBMCs, collected 15 days after the yellow fever booster vaccination. The source is a man between 18 and 29 years old who received the YFV17D yellow fever vaccine. The CDR3 sequence: CASGVLYGYTF. The CDR3 nucleotides read TGTGCCAGCGGAGTGCTTTATGGCTACACCTTC.